This passage covers 24 T cell receptor beta chains from one sample sequenced in a study of ipilimumab plus nivolumab after autologous stem cell transplantation. Profiling relied on immunoSEQ multiplex PCR, and the TCRdb table lists in-frame clones only, not all of them. In the table there are 10,000 or so clones, 69% of which are singletons. The sample in question was PBMCs, obtained in a trial of ipilimumab plus nivolumab as post-transplant consolidation. The source of these receptors is a male donor with diffuse large B-cell lymphoma.

This clone was seen only a few times. This chain links TRBV5-1 with TRBJ2-2; 10 positions match TRBD2. Germline lookup yields CDR1 SGHRS and CDR2 YFSETQ. The length of the CDR3 is 15 residues. V lost 3 bases and J lost 4; bases outside the gene matches: 3. For the CDR3, the DNA is TGCGCCAGCAGCTGGACTAGCGGATCCACCGGGGAGCTGTTTTTT. Its protein product is CASSWTSGSTGELFF. Based on the CDR3 plus reference TRBV5-1 and TRBJ2-2, the full variable domain is KAGVTQTPRYLIKTRGQQVTLSCSPISGHRSVSWYQQTPGQGLQFLFEYFSETQRNKGNFPGRFSGRQFSNSRSEMNVSTLELGDSALYLCASSWTSGSTGELFFGEGSRLTVL.

This sequence joins TRBV19 and TRBJ1-1; D remains ambiguous. This CDR3 spans 14 amino acids. V was trimmed by 3 bases and J by 2 bases, leaving 10 bases between them. Germline lookup yields CDR1 LNHDA and CDR2 SQIVND (reference sequence). The CDR3 nucleotides are TGTGCCAGTAGTATTTCGGGCAGCAACACTGAAGCTTTCTTT. This codes for CASSISGSNTEAFF.

The chain recombines TRBV28 with TRBJ2-1, with TRBD1 identical over 9 bases. Germline loops: CDR1 MDHEN, CDR2 SYDVKM. V was pared by 5 bases and J by 10 bases, with 12 bases of the junction left unmatched. The CDR3 consists of 15 residues. The CDR3 loop is CASSPGTGSLLEQFF. The CDR3 DNA reads as TGTGCCAGCAGTCCCGGGACAGGGTCGTTATTGGAGCAGTTCTTC.

Concerning this clone: Since a much larger clone is just one base distant, this may be a read error. The identical CDR3 is also encoded by other nucleotide sequences in the sample. The V gene is TRBV19, the J gene TRBJ1-2; D is unresolved. This CDR3 spans 12 amino acids. The germline V and J ends were trimmed by 2 bases and 4 bases, with 5 bases remaining between them. The germline V gene has CDR1 LNHDA and CDR2 SQIVND (reference sequence). The CDR3 DNA reads TGTGCCAGTAGTATATCTGTCTATGGCTACACCTTC. Encoded protein: CASSISVYGYTF. Full variable domain (outside the CDR3, taken from reference TRBV19 and TRBJ1-2): DGGITQSPKYLFRKEGQNVTLSCEQNLNHDAMYWYRQDPGQGLRLIYYSQIVNDFQKGDIAEGYSVSREKKESFPLTVTSAQKNPTAFYLCASSISVYGYTFGSGTRLTVV.

This clone was detected once. This chain joins TRBV5-1 and TRBJ2-7; D gene unclear. Germline assignment: CDR1 SGHRS and CDR2 YFSETQ. Trimming left V 0 bases short and J 3 bases short, with 7 bases between. The CDR3 totals 13 residues. As DNA, the CDR3 is TGCGCCAGCAGCTTGGCCGCCGGCTACGAGCAGTACTTC. Amino acids: CASSLAAGYEQYF.

This rearrangement joins TRBV5-1 to TRBJ2-6; D unresolved. The CDR3 totals 14 residues. V lost 4 bases, J lost 2 bases, and 7 bases lay in between. In germline, CDR1 is SGHRS, CDR2 YFSETQ. CDR3 protein: CASSLQPGANVLTF. CDR3 nucleotides: TGCGCCAGCAGCCTCCAACCTGGGGCCAACGTCCTGACTTTC.

The chain joins TRBV2 to TRBJ1-1; D is unclear. CDR3 size: 14 residues. Germline assignment: CDR1 SNHLY and CDR2 FYNNEI. Trimming took off 1 base at V and 5 bases at J, with 11 bases between the two ends. The CDR3, as DNA: TGTGCCAGCAGTGAAGGGGTGCTTCGGACTGAAGCTTTCTTT. Its translation: CASSEGVLRTEAFF.

The rearrangement links TRBV19 to TRBJ2-7; 10 positions agree with TRBD2. Germline V gene lookup returns CDR1 LNHDA and CDR2 SQIVND (reference sequence). After removal of 5 bases from V and 0 bases from J, the junction contained 10 bases not matched to a gene. CDR3 size: 17 residues. In DNA, the CDR3 is TGTGCCAGTAGTGCGCTCCGAGGGACTAGCGACTCCTACGAGCAGTACTTC. The encoded protein is CASSALRGTSDSYEQYF.

The count of this clone is one. An end of the junction differs from the germline gene, which may be a read error. The V call is TRBV6-5, the J call TRBJ1-4; TRBD1 matches at 10 bases. The germline V gene has CDR1 MNHEY and CDR2 SVGAGI. This CDR3 is 9 amino acids long. CDR3 amino acids: CASRGTGDF. CDR3 coding DNA: TGTGCCAGCAGGGGGACAGGGGATTTT.

The chain has TRBV14 and TRBJ1-2; 7 nucleotides align to TRBD1. Germline V CDR1 and CDR2: SGHDN, FVKESK. V shed 4 bases and J 2 bases; nucleotides not matched to a gene: 4. CDR3 length: 14 amino acids. CDR3 coding DNA: TGTGCCAGCAGCCGAGAGACAGGGAACTATGGCTACACCTTC. This codes for CASSRETGNYGYTF.

This chain links TRBV25-1 with TRBJ2-3, with D perhaps matching TRBD2 (6 bases). Trimming took off 6 bases at V and 1 base at J, with 8 bases between the two ends. The CDR3 length is 13 residues. The germline gives CDR1 MGHDK, CDR2 SYGVNS. DNA of the CDR3: TGTGCCAGCAGGCGGGATGGCACAGATACGCAGTATTTT. Encoded protein: CASRRDGTDTQYF.

This clone came up once. V gene TRBV5-1 combines with J gene TRBJ1-1, with a tentative D call TRBD1 (5 bases). CDR1 is SGHRS and CDR2 is YFSETQ in the germline V gene. V dropped 0 bases and J dropped 4 bases, with 13 bases sitting between them. The CDR3 has 15 amino acids. CDR3 amino acids: CASSLESGGVTEAFF. As DNA, the CDR3 is TGCGCCAGCAGCTTGGAAAGCGGGGGGGTCACTGAAGCTTTCTTT. The whole variable domain, filled in from reference TRBV5-1 and TRBJ1-1, reads KAGVTQTPRYLIKTRGQQVTLSCSPISGHRSVSWYQQTPGQGLQFLFEYFSETQRNKGNFPGRFSGRQFSNSRSEMNVSTLELGDSALYLCASSLESGGVTEAFFGQGTRLTVV.

CDR3 nucleotide sequence: TGTGCCAGCAGTGAAAGACCCACAGGGGATGACGAGCAGTACTTC. It codes for CASSERPTGDDEQYF. This chain links TRBV25-1 with TRBJ2-7; 7 bases agree with TRBD1. The CDR3 loop spans 15 amino acids. The junction had 9 bases not matched to a gene; V was cut back by 2 bases and J by 5 bases. CDR1 MGHDK and CDR2 SYGVNS come from the germline V gene.

The V and J genes are TRBV4-2 and TRBJ1-1, with a weak D call TRBD1 (5 bases). The CDR3 length is 13 residues. Germline-derived CDR1 and CDR2 are LGHNA and YNFKEQ. V gave up 5 bases and J gave up 6 bases, with 13 bases separating them. CDR3 protein: CASSRTGTPEAFF. In DNA form, the CDR3 reads TGTGCCAGCAGCAGAACCGGGACCCCTGAAGCTTTCTTT.

A few counts support this clone. This chain joins TRBV7-6 and TRBJ2-2; 7 bases fit TRBD2. The germline CDR1 and CDR2 sequences are SGHVS and FNYEAQ. V dropped 5 bases and J dropped 5; count of bases not matched to a gene: 14. The CDR3 runs 17 residues. CDR3: CASSPWVGRAVTGELFF. The DNA for the CDR3 is TGTGCCAGCAGCCCTTGGGTTGGGAGGGCCGTTACCGGGGAGCTGTTTTTT.

CDR3 loop: CASSLGSSTVTEAFF. CDR3 sequence (DNA): TGCGCCAGCAGCTTGGGTTCCTCGACAGTAACTGAAGCTTTCTTT. J is TRBJ1-1 and V is TRBV5-1; tentatively, D is TRBD1 (5 bases). CDR3 length: 15 residues. The V gene lost 0 bases and the J gene lost 5 bases, with 14 bases spanning the gap. CDR1 is SGHRS, CDR2 YFSETQ, per germline.

This clone was recorded once. The rearrangement joins TRBV30 to TRBJ2-7, with D unresolved. Germline V gene sequence: CDR1 GTSNPN, CDR2 SVGIG (reference sequence). The CDR3 consists of 16 residues. V lost 1 base and J lost 0, with 16 bases in between. CDR3 coding DNA: TGTGCCTGGAGTGGGGCCTTTGGGCGGAGCTCCTACGAGCAGTACTTC. Translated, it gives CAWSGAFGRSSYEQYF.

This clone has a handful of counts. The same CDR3 is also encoded by other DNA sequences in this sample. This chain connects TRBV5-1 to TRBJ1-1; D is uncertain. CDR1 is SGHRS and CDR2 is YFSETQ in the germline V gene. V was cut by 2 bases and J by 0 bases, with 5 bases left in between. This CDR3 is built from 13 residues. DNA of the CDR3: TGCGCCAGCAGCTTTTCTATGAACACTGAAGCTTTCTTT. It is translated as CASSFSMNTEAFF.

The DNA for the CDR3 is TGTGCCAGCAGCTCCGGATCTGGGGGGGAAGCTTTCTTT. Translating gives CASSSGSGGEAFF. The V gene is TRBV13, the J gene TRBJ1-1; tentatively, D is TRBD1 (5 bases). Germline V gives CDR1 PRHDT, CDR2 FYEKMQ (reference sequence). The CDR3 totals 13 residues. Trimming took off 4 bases at V and 8 bases at J, with 14 bases between the two ends. Variable domain in full (rest from reference TRBV13 and TRBJ1-1): AAGVIQSPRHLIKEKRETATLKCYPIPRHDTVYWYQQGPGQDPQFLISFYEKMQSDKGSIPDRFSAQQFSDYHSELNMSSLELGDSALYFCASSSGSGGEAFFGQGTRLTVV.

This chain connects TRBV25-1 to TRBJ2-1, with D possibly TRBD1 on 6 matching bases. Germline values: CDR1 MGHDK, CDR2 SYGVNS. Trimming stripped 2 bases from V and 12 bases from J, with 20 bases between. The CDR3 spans 15 residues. In DNA, the CDR3 is TGTGCCAGCAGTGAACCCGGATATGGGGGCCGGGGGCAGTTCTTC. Residues: CASSEPGYGGRGQFF.

The genes are TRBV6-1 and TRBJ2-7, with 9 positions matching TRBD1. V lost 11 bases to trimming and J lost 0 bases; unmatched junction nucleotides: 8. This CDR3 comprises 14 residues. Looked up from germline, CDR1 is MNHNS and CDR2 is SASEGT. In DNA form, the CDR3 reads TGTGCCGGCGCGGGACAGGGAAACTCCTACGAGCAGTACTTC. Residues: CAGAGQGNSYEQYF.

The chain is built from TRBV2 and TRBJ2-1, with a tentative D call TRBD2 (6 bases). The germline V and J ends were trimmed by 6 bases and 7 bases, with 13 bases remaining between them. The length of the CDR3 is 13 residues. Germline CDR1 reads SNHLY; CDR2 reads FYNNEI. The CDR3 nucleotides are TGTGCCAGCAGCTACAGCGGGTGGAATGAGCAGTTCTTC. The encoded protein is CASSYSGWNEQFF.

Notes on this clone: Sequence at one end of the junction differs from germline and may be a read error. The gene calls are TRBV11-3 and TRBJ2-3; TRBD2 matches 7 bases. The V gene's germline CDR1 is SGHNT and CDR2 YENEEA. The CDR3 contains 15 residues. The CDR3 protein is CASSIEAGPTDTQYF. In DNA form, the CDR3 reads TGTGCCAGCAGCATAGAAGCGGGACCCACAGATACGCAGTATTTT. The full variable domain, completed using reference TRBV11-3 and TRBJ2-3, is EAGVVQSPRYKIIEKKQPVAFWCNPISGHNTLYWYLQNLGQGPELLIRYENEEAVDDSQLPKDRFSAERLKGVDSTLKIQPAELGDSAVYLCASSIEAGPTDTQYFGPGTRLTVL.

The rearrangement uses TRBV11-2 and TRBJ2-2; possibly TRBD1 for D (6 bases). The germline V gene encodes CDR1 SGHAT and CDR2 FQNNGV. This CDR3 has 15 amino acids. Trimming left V 1 base short and J 6 bases short, with 12 bases between. For the CDR3, the DNA is TGTGCCAGCAGCTTAGGACCCGGGACACCCGGGGAGCTGTTTTTT. The encoded protein is CASSLGPGTPGELFF.